The TCR beta chain described here comes from a study of T cells in Graves' hyperthyroidism and ophthalmopathy (dated by TCRdb to the late 2010s). About the full investigation: Peripheral blood samples were taken at the time of initial diagnosis, prior to any treatment. The roughly 91 discovery patients were randomly split 7:3 into training and test sets. To identify distinguishing TCR V-J signatures, a discovery cohort of 90 to 100 patients was used, comprising roughly 45 with Graves' ophthalmopathy and around 57 with stable Graves' hyperthyroidism. The paper describes TCR Vbeta CDR3 sequencing of around 130 peripheral blood samples, made up of fewer than 50 ophthalmopathy patients, roughly 72 hyperthyroidism patients and roughly 17 progressor patients. In addition, the study compared T-cell repertoires in thyroid tissue and in blood from about 6 Graves' hyperthyroidism patients. Following sampling, methimazole starting at 30 mg daily was given to hyperthyroidism patients, and high-dose intravenous methylprednisolone was given to ophthalmopathy patients. Prospective prediction of ophthalmopathy was tested in an independent validation cohort consisting of 18 to 20 hyperthyroidism patients and approximately 16 patients who later progressed to ophthalmopathy. Study-wide findings and limitations: In cross-validation, a model built on a 13 V-J signature told ophthalmopathy apart from stable hyperthyroidism with approximately 91% sensitivity and around 83% specificity, and in testing the same model reached 80%/75%. No statistical method was used to set the sample size in advance, and investigators knew the group allocation. In validation, the model predicted progression to ophthalmopathy a median of approximately 6.3 months before onset, with about 71% sensitivity and 72.22% specificity. Most expanded thyroid clonotypes (frequency above 0.001) were also found in blood, which suggests that blood repertoires may mirror thyroid immune responses.

This clonotype was seen a handful of times. The target of this receptor is not known. No qualities accompany the bases; no much larger clone lies one base away. Stable Graves' hyperthyroidism was defined as no progression to ophthalmopathy during 18 months of follow-up. The hyperthyroidism patients were between 18 and 65 years old and newly diagnosed, with a disease duration of less than 2 months. Exclusion was applied to patients with uncontrolled infections, other autoimmune diseases, pregnancy or lactation. Diagnoses relied on clinical symptoms, serum thyroxine and TRAb, thyroid ultrasound and orbital computed tomography. PBMCs were isolated from about 9 ml of fresh peripheral blood by Ficoll-Paque density gradient centrifugation. Total RNA was extracted using Trizol reagent, and RNA quality was assessed on an Agilent 2100 Bioanalyzer. The germline V gene encodes CDR1 MNHEY and CDR2 SVGAGI. The CDR3 runs 14 amino acids, cysteine and phenylalanine included. The only DNA kept is the CDR3, 42 bases in frame from the first base. At the junction V is shortened by 3 bases and J by 4 bases, with 12 bases in between.

The TCR beta CDR3 regions were amplified from the RNA transcripts. The first round of RT-PCR for the TCR CDR3 was performed with the HTBI primer set and the Qiagen OneStep RT-PCR kit. Libraries were constructed in a second round of multiplex PCR, after which size selection and purification were carried out. Sequencing of the libraries was done on an Illumina HiSeq2000 using paired-end 100 bp reads. Per the authors' processing: SOAPnuke was used to process the raw data, throwing out any read that contained adapters or uncalled bases, had a mean Phred below 15, or lacked an exact constant-primer or identifier match. High-quality paired reads were merged with COPE v1.2.5, and unique nucleotide sequences were defined as clonotypes. Clonotypes were aligned to IMGT TRBV, TRBD and TRBJ reference segments using MiTCR v1.1. The analysis was restricted to V-J combinations with a frequency above 0.0001, which together covered around 99% of the repertoires. The TCS score was defined as F50 (clonal expansion) divided by E x V (chaos), with BLOSUM62-based TCRdist calculated between CDR3 peptides within each V-J. Welch's t-statistics and random forest reduced just over 500 V-J features to some 14, which were used in a naive Bayes classifier (R e1071). TCRdb trimmed public reads at Q25 via fastp, called clones via MiXCR and kept in-frame beta chains. Rows are unified per CDR3 protein, each entry keeping the most common DNA and genes. TCRdb's processing, not the authors' own work, is the source of the V and J calls. This sample lists approximately 530,000 distinct CDR3 sequences; around 15% were detected once. The ten largest clones take up around 19% of the sample.

Material for sequencing was blood. The receptor was isolated from a woman younger than 30 with Graves' hyperthyroidism. The V gene is TRBV6-5 and the J gene is TRBJ1-2; the D segment could be TRBD1, given 6 matching bases. The CDR3 has the sequence CASSYLDRRYGYTF. The nucleotides read TGTGCCAGCAGTTATCTCGACAGGCGCTATGGCTACACCTTC.